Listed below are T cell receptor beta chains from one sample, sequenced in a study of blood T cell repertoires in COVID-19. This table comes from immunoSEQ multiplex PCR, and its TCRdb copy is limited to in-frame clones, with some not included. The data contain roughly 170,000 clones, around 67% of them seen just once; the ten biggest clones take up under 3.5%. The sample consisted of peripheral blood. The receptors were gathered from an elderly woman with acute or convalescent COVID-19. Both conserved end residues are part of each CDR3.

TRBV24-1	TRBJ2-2	CATSDPGLAVTGELFF
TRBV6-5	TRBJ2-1	CASSDRLAGVYEQFF
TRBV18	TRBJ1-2	CASSPTGANYGYTF
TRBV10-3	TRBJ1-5	CAISDPRTPGGYQPQHF
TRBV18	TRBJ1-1	CASSPAGNTEAFF
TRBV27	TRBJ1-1	CASSLKMGLGTEAFF
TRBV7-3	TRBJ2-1	CASSITGTGGFAEQFF
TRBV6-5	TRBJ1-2	CASHSNYGYTF
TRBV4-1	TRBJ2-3	CASSQSPLAGPTDTQYF
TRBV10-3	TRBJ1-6	CAISESGGEDSPLHF
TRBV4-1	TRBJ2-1	CASSYRDSGAHEQFF
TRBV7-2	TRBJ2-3	CASTVNSGTGMDTQYF
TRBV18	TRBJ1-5	CASSVGGLNQPQHF
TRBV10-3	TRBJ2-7	CAISEPGEQGEQYF
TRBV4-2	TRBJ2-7	CASSQAAGETYEQYF
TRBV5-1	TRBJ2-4	CASSMNPSGSLLGQAKNIQYF
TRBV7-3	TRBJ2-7	CASSLAGTPPYEQYF
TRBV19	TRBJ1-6	CASTRENSPLHF
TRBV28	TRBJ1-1	CASSPYLQGRSEAFF
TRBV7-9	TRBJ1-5	CASSLGQASNQPQHF
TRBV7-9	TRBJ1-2	CASSLAISANYGYTF
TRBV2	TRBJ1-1	CASSVTGKSEAFF
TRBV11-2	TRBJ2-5	CASSLVGEGTQYF
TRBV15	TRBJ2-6	CATSRDLAGANVLTF
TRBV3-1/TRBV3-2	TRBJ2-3	CASSLSAGGYGTDTQYF
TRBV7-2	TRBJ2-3	CASSGFLAGSTDTQYF
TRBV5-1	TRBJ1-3	CASSLSTSGNTIYF
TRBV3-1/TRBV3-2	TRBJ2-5	CASSQSGKSEETQYF
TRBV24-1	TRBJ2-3	CATSETGGQGSTDTQYF
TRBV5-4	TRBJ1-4	CASRPTATNEKLFF
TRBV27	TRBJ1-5	CASSGGLGNQPQHF
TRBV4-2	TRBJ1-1	CASSQETGTLTEAFF
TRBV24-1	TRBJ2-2	CATSDLTGGPYTGELFF
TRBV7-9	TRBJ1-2	CASSLIPGGYGYTF
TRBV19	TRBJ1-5	CASSIQSNQPQHF
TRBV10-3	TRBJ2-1	CAISPPYWTSGSSPYNEQFF
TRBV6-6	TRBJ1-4	CASSSEALNEKLFF
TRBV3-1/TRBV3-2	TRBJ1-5	CASSQGWVQTNQPQHF
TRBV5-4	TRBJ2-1	CASSLGLSSYNEQFF
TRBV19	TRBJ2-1	CASSRVAGPYNEQFF
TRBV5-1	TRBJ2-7	CASSLGGGEIEQYF
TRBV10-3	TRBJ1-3	CAISARQGTSGNTIYF